This TCR beta chain is drawn from a study of tumor-infiltrating lymphocytes in primary liver carcinoma. Study conclusions and caveats: Compared with blood, tumor repertoires held significantly more in their top 250 clones.

With a constant-region primer, TCR beta cDNA was made from approximately 500 ng of total RNA. Employing slightly modified ARM-PCR, three nested multiplex PCR rounds were run, and these gave rise to the TCR beta libraries. The first two PCR rounds, roughly 10 cycles each, used TRBV1-TRBV30 forward primers and a C-beta reverse primer. Each CDR3 protein is one row after TCRdb ran MiXCR on the multiplex PCR reads. The table has about 19,000 distinct CDR3 sequences, around three quarters seen once; the top ten hold almost 40%. For this clonotype: What it recognizes is unknown. One junction end does not reproduce the germline sequence, and a read error may be involved.

Starting material for RNA and DNA co-extraction consisted of about 19-32 mg of unsorted bulk tissue. Tumor samples uniformly had over 75% viable tumor cells. In germline, CDR1 is SQVTM, CDR2 ANQGSEA. The CDR3 runs to 11 residues. This receptor was taken from a woman aged 25 to 39 with primary liver carcinoma and hepatitis B virus infection. The chain combines TRBV29-1 with TRBJ1-2, with a weak D call TRBD1 (5 bases). Sequenced: liver tumor tissue from sampling region 4. Stated subset: tumor region T4, right-lateral pole. The CDR3 nucleotides are TGCAACGTTGTCCATTGGGGCGGCTACACCTTC. Translating it yields CNVVHWGGYTF. The entire variable domain, with the rest obtained from reference TRBV29-1 and TRBJ1-2, is as follows: SAVISQKPSRDICQRGTSLTIQCQVDSQVTMMFWYRQQPGQSLTLIATANQGSEATYESGFVIDKFPISRPNLTFSTLTVSNMSPEDSSIYLCNVVHWGGYTFGSGTRLTVV.